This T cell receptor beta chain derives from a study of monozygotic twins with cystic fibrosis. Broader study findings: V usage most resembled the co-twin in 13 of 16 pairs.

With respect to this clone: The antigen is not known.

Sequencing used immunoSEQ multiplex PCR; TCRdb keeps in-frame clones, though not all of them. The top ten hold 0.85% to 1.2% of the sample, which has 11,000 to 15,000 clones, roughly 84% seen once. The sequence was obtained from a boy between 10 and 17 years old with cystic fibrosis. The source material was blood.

In DNA form, the CDR3 reads TGTGCCAGTAAGACAGCCACTTCCATGAACACTGAAGCTTTCTTT. It specifies CASKTATSMNTEAFF. The V and J genes are TRBV19 and TRBJ1-1; D perhaps matches TRBD1 (5 bases). The CDR3 loop spans 15 amino acids. Germline CDR1 is LNHDA and CDR2 is SQIVND (reference sequence). Trimming pared 7 bases from V and 0 bases from J, leaving 15 bases between.